The 15 T cell receptor beta chains listed next were all sequenced from one sample in a study of T cell repertoires in cytomegalovirus infection. Antigen specificity for these receptors is unknown. TCRdb passed the reads through MiXCR, listing each CDR3 protein once. The sample carries fewer than 1,000,000 distinct CDR3 sequences, around 31% recorded once. This specimen consisted of cultured CD8+ T cells from PBMCs, obtained from culture after CMV antigen stimulation. Receptors were obtained from a human donor in good health (CMV status not recorded). Some clones in this sample may be carry-over from other donors' samples.

This clonotype was detected only a few times. The gene calls are TRBV6-1 and TRBJ1-2, with a possible D match to TRBD1 (5 bases). Germline V CDR1 and CDR2: MNHNS, SASEGT. CDR3 size: 13 residues. V shed 4 bases and J shed 6 bases, with 12 bases lying between them. The CDR3 region is CASSVGARNGYTF. The CDR3 DNA sequence: TGTGCCAGCAGTGTCGGGGCGAGGAATGGCTACACCTTC.

This clonotype appeared many times. This rearrangement joins TRBV12-3 or TRBV12-4 to TRBJ2-3, with D hard to call. V was pared by 5 bases and J by 4 bases, with 7 bases between. The CDR3 runs to 12 residues. In nucleotides, the CDR3 is TGTGCCAGCAGTCCTTCCCCAGATACGCAGTATTTT. Amino acids: CASSPSPDTQYF.

This chain uses TRBV6-1 with TRBJ1-1; D is possibly TRBD1 (6 bases). Deletions cut 5 bases from V and 5 bases from J, with 12 bases between. The germline V gene encodes CDR1 MNHNS and CDR2 SASEGT. The CDR3 covers 13 residues. The CDR3 nucleotides read TGTGCCAGCAGTACAGGGAGGGGAACTGAAGCTTTCTTT. This codes for CASSTGRGTEAFF.

This chain connects TRBV20-1 to TRBJ2-3; no clear D. The CDR3 totals 12 residues. Germline-derived CDR1 and CDR2 are DFQATT and SNEGSKA (reference sequence). Trimming stripped 1 base from V and 7 bases from J, with 9 bases between. The CDR3 nucleotides are TGCAGTGCTAGAGTAGTGAATTATACGCAGTATTTT. Encoded protein: CSARVVNYTQYF.

This clonotype turned up a few times. At one end, the junction sequence differs from germline, possibly due to a read error. The chain is built from TRBV6-5 and TRBJ2-5, with unresolved D. Germline V gene sequence: CDR1 MNHEY, CDR2 SVGAGI. This CDR3 comprises 13 residues. CDR3 DNA sequence: TGTGCCAGCGGCATTCTAGGACCAAAAGAAAGTATCTTC. Protein sequence: CASGILGPKESIF.

V and J are TRBV6-2 or TRBV6-3 and TRBJ2-7; D gene uncertain. The CDR3 has 13 amino acids. CDR1 is MNHEY and CDR2 is SVGEGT in the germline V gene. V lost 6 bases and J 3 bases, leaving 12 bases between the germline ends. CDR3 protein: CASRTDKVYEQYV. Written as DNA, the CDR3 is TGTGCCAGCAGAACCGACAAAGTCTACGAGCAGTACGTC.

Only a few counts were recorded for this clonotype. The rearrangement joins TRBV27 to TRBJ1-5; a weak D match, TRBD1 (5 bases). Germline V CDR1 and CDR2: MNHEY, SMNVEV (reference sequence). The CDR3 is made up of 13 amino acids. V was clipped by 4 bases and J by 5 bases, with 9 bases between them. This CDR3 is CASSSGLYQPQHF. In nucleotides, the CDR3 is TGTGCCAGCAGTTCGGGGCTTTATCAGCCCCAGCATTTT.

In its sample, this clonotype was seen a few times. This chain connects TRBV2 to TRBJ2-2; 14 nucleotides agree with TRBD2. Germline trimming cut 11 bases from V and 5 bases from J; bases unmatched to any gene: 13. From germline, CDR1 is SNHLY and CDR2 FYNNEI. The CDR3 covers 17 residues. CDR3 DNA: TGTGCCTACCGCCGCCTTGGACTAGCGGGGGGAACCGGGGAGCTGTTTTTT. Amino acid sequence: CAYRRLGLAGGTGELFF.

This clonotype was picked up a small number of times. CDR3 loop: CASSLVVDRSPGQETQYF. CDR3 DNA: TGTGCCAGCAGCTTAGTTGTGGACAGGTCTCCTGGACAAGAGACCCAGTACTTC. The J gene is TRBJ2-5, the V gene TRBV7-9; TRBD1 agrees at 7 bases. Looked up from germline, CDR1 is SEHNR and CDR2 is FQNEAQ (reference sequence). This CDR3 comprises 18 residues. V lost 1 base to trimming and J lost 2 bases; unmatched junction nucleotides: 13.

Points on this clonotype: This may be a read error, as it is one base from a much larger clone. This chain joins TRBV7-8 and TRBJ1-1, with D hard to call. The CDR3 is 14 residues long. Germline V lookup: CDR1 SGHVS, CDR2 FQNEAQ. The CDR3 loop reads CVSSSPTGSTEAFF. The DNA of the CDR3 is TGTGTCAGCAGTTCCCCTACGGGGTCCACTGAAGCTTTCTTT.

This chain's CDR3 is CASSSGVFGELFF. Here the CDR3 DNA reads TGTGCCAGCAGTTCCGGGGTATTTGGGGAGCTGTTTTTT. V is TRBV12-3 or TRBV12-4 and J is TRBJ2-2; TRBD2 is a possible D gene (5 bases). The length of the CDR3 is 13 residues. V dropped 4 bases and J dropped 8 bases, with 11 bases sitting between them.

This chain joins TRBV5-5 and TRBJ2-3; D tentatively fits TRBD1 or TRBD2 (5 bases each). The V gene lost 4 bases and the J gene lost 0 bases, with 12 bases spanning the gap. The CDR3 runs 15 residues. Germline V gene lookup returns CDR1 SGHKS and CDR2 YYEKEE (reference sequence). In nucleotides, the CDR3 is TGTGCCAGCAGCCTGAACCGGGACAGCACAGATACGCAGTATTTT. It specifies CASSLNRDSTDTQYF.

This clonotype turned up a few times. Here the CDR3 reads CASSPREFNEKLFF. The CDR3 DNA is TGTGCCAGTTCCCCAAGGGAATTTAATGAAAAACTGTTTTTT. The chain is built from TRBV19 and TRBJ1-4; D not resolved. This CDR3 is built from 14 residues. The germline V gene has CDR1 LNHDA and CDR2 SQIVND (reference sequence). Trimming pared 8 bases from V and 4 bases from J, leaving 14 bases between.

The chain links TRBV28 to TRBJ1-4; D may be TRBD1 (5 bases). The ends were cut back, 5 bases at V and 7 bases at J, with 23 bases in the middle. The CDR3 is 17 residues long. Germline lookup yields CDR1 MDHEN and CDR2 SYDVKM. CDR3 sequence: CASSDRGQTRLGEKLFF. As DNA, the CDR3 is TGTGCCAGCAGTGACCGGGGCCAGACTAGGTTGGGTGAAAAACTGTTTTTT.

V is TRBV24-1 and J is TRBJ2-1; D is unresolved. V was clipped by 1 base and J by 4 bases, with 4 bases between them. CDR3 length: 13 residues. CDR1 and CDR2 from the germline V gene are KGHDR and SFDVKD. The CDR3 here is CATSDLRYNEQFF. The CDR3 DNA follows: TGTGCCACCAGTGATTTAAGATACAATGAGCAGTTCTTC.